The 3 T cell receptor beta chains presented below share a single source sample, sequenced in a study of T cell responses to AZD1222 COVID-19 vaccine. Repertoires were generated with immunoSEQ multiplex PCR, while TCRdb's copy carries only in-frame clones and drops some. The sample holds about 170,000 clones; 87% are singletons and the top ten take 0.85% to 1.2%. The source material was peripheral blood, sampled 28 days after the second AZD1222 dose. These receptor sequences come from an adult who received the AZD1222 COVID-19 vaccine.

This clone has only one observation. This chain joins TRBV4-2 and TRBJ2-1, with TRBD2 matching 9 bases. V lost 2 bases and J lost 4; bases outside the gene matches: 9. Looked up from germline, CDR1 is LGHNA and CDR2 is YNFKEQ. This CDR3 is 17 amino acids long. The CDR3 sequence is CASSQRSLRGGYNEQFF. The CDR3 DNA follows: TGTGCCAGCAGCCAAAGGTCTTTGCGGGGGGGTTACAATGAGCAGTTCTTC.

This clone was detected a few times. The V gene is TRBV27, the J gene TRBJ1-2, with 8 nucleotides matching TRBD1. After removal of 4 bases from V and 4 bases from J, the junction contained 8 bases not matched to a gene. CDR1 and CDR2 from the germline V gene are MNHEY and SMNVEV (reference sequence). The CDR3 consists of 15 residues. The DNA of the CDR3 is TGTGCCAGCAGTTCTCGGACAGGGCCAACCTATGGCTACACCTTC. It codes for CASSSRTGPTYGYTF.

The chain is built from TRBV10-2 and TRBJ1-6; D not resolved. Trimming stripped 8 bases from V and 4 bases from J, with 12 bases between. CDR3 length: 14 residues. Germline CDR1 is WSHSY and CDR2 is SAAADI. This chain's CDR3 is CASGVEAYNSPLHF. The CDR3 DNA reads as TGCGCCAGCGGGGTGGAAGCATATAATTCACCCCTCCACTTT.